A single sample gave rise to the 18 T cell receptor beta chains below, sequenced in a study of cytomegalovirus exposure and HLA in healthy donors. The study ran its PCR with 60 Vbeta and 13 Jbeta primers. TCRdb's table, derived via immunoSEQ multiplex PCR, lists solely in-frame clones and lacks some. The sample lists about 150,000 clones, about 76% occurring once. The sequenced sample was PBMCs. The receptors originated from a young man in good health and CMV-seropositive.

The chain employs TRBV28 and TRBJ2-5; D might be TRBD2 (6 bases). Trimming stripped 3 bases from V and 3 bases from J, with 14 bases between. Germline CDR1 is MDHEN and CDR2 is SYDVKM. The CDR3 is 15 residues long. The CDR3 sequence is CASSFSGGGEETQYF. CDR3 sequence (DNA): TGTGCCAGCAGTTTCTCCGGGGGAGGCGAAGAGACCCAGTACTTC. The entire variable domain, with the rest obtained from reference TRBV28 and TRBJ2-5, is as follows: DVKVTQSSRYLVKRTGEKVFLECVQDMDHENMFWYRQDPGLGLRLIYFSYDVKMKEKGDIPEGYSVSREKKERFSLILESASTNQTSMYLCASSFSGGGEETQYFGPGTRLLVL.

The gene calls are TRBV10-3 and TRBJ2-7, with D possibly matching TRBD1 (5 bases). Per the germline V gene, CDR1 is ENHRY and CDR2 is SYGVKD. This CDR3 has 14 amino acids. V was pared by 3 bases and J by 1 base, with 10 bases between. CDR3 sequence (DNA): TGTGCCATCAGTGATGGCAGGGAATCCTACGAGCAGTACTTC. Translation: CAISDGRESYEQYF.

The chain links TRBV9 to TRBJ1-3; TRBD1 might be the D (5 bases). V shed 0 bases and J shed 4 bases, with 8 bases lying between them. The CDR3 has 14 residues. In germline, CDR1 is SGDLS, CDR2 YYNGEE. The CDR3 loop reads CASSVEQGGNTIYF. CDR3 sequence (DNA): TGTGCCAGCAGCGTAGAGCAGGGAGGAAACACCATATATTTT.

This chain joins TRBV4-2 and TRBJ2-5, with TRBD2 matching 9 bases. The V gene end was trimmed by 2 bases and the J gene end by 1 base; junction bases not matched to a gene: 8. The CDR3 extends over 17 amino acids. Germline V gene sequence: CDR1 LGHNA, CDR2 YNFKEQ. The CDR3 region is CASSQRSASGIQETQYF. The CDR3 nucleotides read TGTGCCAGCAGCCAAAGGTCGGCTAGCGGGATCCAAGAGACCCAGTACTTC.

This sequence joins TRBV11-2 and TRBJ1-3; tentative D call: TRBD1 (5 bases). Trimming cost V 5 bases and J 0 bases, with 14 bases left between them. CDR1 is SGHAT and CDR2 is FQNNGV in the germline V gene. This CDR3 region has 16 residues. CDR3 sequence: CASSPTGGFSGNTIYF. The CDR3, as DNA: TGTGCCAGCAGCCCGACGGGGGGTTTCTCTGGAAACACCATATATTTT.

V is TRBV2 and J is TRBJ2-5, with 9 nucleotides matching TRBD1. The J call may be incorrect, as the DNA end agrees better with TRBJ2-7. Per the germline V gene, CDR1 is SNHLY and CDR2 is FYNNEI. This CDR3 region has 14 residues. CDR3 region: CASMRTGDYYEQYF. The CDR3 DNA reads as TGTGCCAGCATGAGGACAGGGGATTACTACGAGCAGTACTTC.

The chain uses TRBV10-3 and TRBJ1-1; the match to TRBD1 covers 8 bases. The V gene end was trimmed by 7 bases and the J gene end by 1 base; junction bases not matched to a gene: 2. The CDR3 sequence is 13 residues long. Per germline, CDR1 ENHRY and CDR2 SYGVKD. The CDR3 loop reads CAITGTGNTEAFF. The CDR3 coding sequence is TGTGCCATCACCGGGACAGGGAACACTGAAGCTTTCTTT.

The chain combines TRBV10-3 with TRBJ1-5, with D possibly matching TRBD1 (6 bases). Germline CDR1 reads ENHRY; CDR2 reads SYGVKD. Trimming cost V 2 bases and J 4 bases, with 9 bases left between them. CDR3 length equals 14 residues. The DNA for the CDR3 is TGTGCCATCAGTGAGGGACAGAAGAATCAGCCCCAGCATTTT. Residues: CAISEGQKNQPQHF.

This clone was seen only once. The chain has TRBV15 and TRBJ2-7, with TRBD2 matching 10 bases. This CDR3 comprises 17 residues. J gave up 7 bases and V 5 bases, and 17 bases lay outside the gene matches. The germline V gene encodes CDR1 LNHNV and CDR2 YYDKDF (reference sequence). The chain's CDR3 is CATSPGGVLAGVFEQYF. The DNA of the CDR3 is TGTGCCACCAGCCCCGGTGGGGTTCTAGCGGGAGTTTTTGAGCAGTACTTC. Together with reference TRBV15 and TRBJ2-7, the CDR3 gives the full variable domain: DAMVIQNPRYQVTQFGKPVTLSCSQTLNHNVMYWYQQKSSQAPKLLFHYYDKDFNNEADTPDNFQSRRPNTSFCFLDIRSPGLGDTAMYLCATSPGGVLAGVFEQYFGPGTRLTVT.

This chain uses TRBV10-2 with TRBJ2-7; D gene uncertain. V shed 7 bases and J shed 7 bases, with 11 bases lying between them. CDR1 and CDR2 (germline): WSHSY, SAAADI. The CDR3 is made up of 11 amino acids. As DNA, the CDR3 is TGCGCCAGCACTCGACTCGGTGAGCAGTACTTC. It encodes CASTRLGEQYF.

CDR3 sequence reads: CSVGGTGWRYGGYTF. The CDR3 DNA reads as TGCAGCGTTGGGGGTACAGGGTGGAGATACGGTGGCTACACCTTC. The rearrangement joins TRBV29-1 to TRBJ1-2; perhaps TRBD1 as D (6 bases). The CDR3 length is 15 residues. Trimming took off 4 bases at V and 7 bases at J, with 22 bases between the two ends. Germline V gene sequence: CDR1 SQVTM, CDR2 ANQGSEA.

J is TRBJ2-7 and V is TRBV29-1; D perhaps matches TRBD1 (5 bases). Germline CDR1 is SQVTM and CDR2 is ANQGSEA. The V end lost 4 bases, the J end lost 2 bases, and 18 bases lay between the germline ends. The CDR3 length is 15 residues. CDR3 sequence (DNA): TGCAGCGTTGGTGCGTGGTCCGGACAAGCCTACGAGCAGTACTTC. Its translation: CSVGAWSGQAYEQYF.

The chain is built from TRBV5-1 and TRBJ2-1; 11 positions match TRBD2. The ends lost 4 bases at V and 7 bases at J; junction bases unmatched: 7. Germline CDR1 SGHRS, CDR2 YFSETQ. The CDR3 contains 15 residues. The CDR3 DNA sequence: TGCGCCAGCAGCCAGCGGACTAGCGGGTTTAATGAGCAGTTCTTC. It is translated as CASSQRTSGFNEQFF. Full variable domain (remainder filled in from reference TRBV5-1 and TRBJ2-1): KAGVTQTPRYLIKTRGQQVTLSCSPISGHRSVSWYQQTPGQGLQFLFEYFSETQRNKGNFPGRFSGRQFSNSRSEMNVSTLELGDSALYLCASSQRTSGFNEQFFGPGTRLTVL.

In this sample, this clone turned up once. This rearrangement joins TRBV6-1 to TRBJ2-5; D is perhaps TRBD2 (5 bases). Germline assignment: CDR1 MNHNS and CDR2 SASEGT. CDR3 size: 14 residues. V lost 3 bases and J lost 5, with 13 bases in between. The CDR3 sequence: CASSDGKTSETQYF. The CDR3 coding sequence is TGTGCCAGCAGTGACGGGAAGACATCGGAGACCCAGTACTTC.

The chain combines TRBV7-2 with TRBJ2-2; D may be TRBD1 (6 bases). The V and J ends lost 5 bases and 1 base respectively, with 11 bases between them. This CDR3 is built from 15 residues. Germline CDR1 is SGHTA and CDR2 is FQGNSA. The chain's CDR3 is CASSHRVGNTGELFF. For the CDR3, the DNA is TGTGCCAGCAGCCACAGGGTGGGGAACACCGGGGAGCTGTTTTTT.

The chain uses TRBV7-3 and TRBJ2-1; 11 bases are a match to TRBD2. The V gene end was trimmed by 5 bases and the J gene end by 4 bases; junction bases not matched to a gene: 4. Germline V lookup: CDR1 SGHTA, CDR2 FQGTGA. The CDR3 extends over 15 amino acids. DNA for the CDR3: TGTGCCAGCAGCCCTGTAGCGGGAGGGTACAATGAGCAGTTCTTC. It yields the protein CASSPVAGGYNEQFF.

CDR3 sequence: CASSLGGLAGETEQYF. The DNA of the CDR3 is TGTGCCAGCAGCTTGGGGGGACTAGCGGGAGAGACCGAGCAGTACTTC. The V gene is TRBV5-4, the J gene TRBJ2-7, with 14 bases identical to TRBD2. The germline CDR1 and CDR2 sequences are SGHNT and YYREEE (reference sequence). V trimming: 0 bases; J trimming: 6 bases; junction bases outside the gene matches: 5. The CDR3 has 16 residues.

The gene calls are TRBV10-3 and TRBJ2-5; 13 bases fit TRBD2. In germline, CDR1 is ENHRY, CDR2 SYGVKD. The CDR3 is made up of 16 amino acids. The V and J ends lost 8 bases and 5 bases, in that order; junction bases with no gene match: 11. The CDR3: CAISDGLAGADETQYF. CDR3 sequence (DNA): TGTGCCATCTCCGATGGACTAGCGGGAGCGGATGAGACCCAGTACTTC.